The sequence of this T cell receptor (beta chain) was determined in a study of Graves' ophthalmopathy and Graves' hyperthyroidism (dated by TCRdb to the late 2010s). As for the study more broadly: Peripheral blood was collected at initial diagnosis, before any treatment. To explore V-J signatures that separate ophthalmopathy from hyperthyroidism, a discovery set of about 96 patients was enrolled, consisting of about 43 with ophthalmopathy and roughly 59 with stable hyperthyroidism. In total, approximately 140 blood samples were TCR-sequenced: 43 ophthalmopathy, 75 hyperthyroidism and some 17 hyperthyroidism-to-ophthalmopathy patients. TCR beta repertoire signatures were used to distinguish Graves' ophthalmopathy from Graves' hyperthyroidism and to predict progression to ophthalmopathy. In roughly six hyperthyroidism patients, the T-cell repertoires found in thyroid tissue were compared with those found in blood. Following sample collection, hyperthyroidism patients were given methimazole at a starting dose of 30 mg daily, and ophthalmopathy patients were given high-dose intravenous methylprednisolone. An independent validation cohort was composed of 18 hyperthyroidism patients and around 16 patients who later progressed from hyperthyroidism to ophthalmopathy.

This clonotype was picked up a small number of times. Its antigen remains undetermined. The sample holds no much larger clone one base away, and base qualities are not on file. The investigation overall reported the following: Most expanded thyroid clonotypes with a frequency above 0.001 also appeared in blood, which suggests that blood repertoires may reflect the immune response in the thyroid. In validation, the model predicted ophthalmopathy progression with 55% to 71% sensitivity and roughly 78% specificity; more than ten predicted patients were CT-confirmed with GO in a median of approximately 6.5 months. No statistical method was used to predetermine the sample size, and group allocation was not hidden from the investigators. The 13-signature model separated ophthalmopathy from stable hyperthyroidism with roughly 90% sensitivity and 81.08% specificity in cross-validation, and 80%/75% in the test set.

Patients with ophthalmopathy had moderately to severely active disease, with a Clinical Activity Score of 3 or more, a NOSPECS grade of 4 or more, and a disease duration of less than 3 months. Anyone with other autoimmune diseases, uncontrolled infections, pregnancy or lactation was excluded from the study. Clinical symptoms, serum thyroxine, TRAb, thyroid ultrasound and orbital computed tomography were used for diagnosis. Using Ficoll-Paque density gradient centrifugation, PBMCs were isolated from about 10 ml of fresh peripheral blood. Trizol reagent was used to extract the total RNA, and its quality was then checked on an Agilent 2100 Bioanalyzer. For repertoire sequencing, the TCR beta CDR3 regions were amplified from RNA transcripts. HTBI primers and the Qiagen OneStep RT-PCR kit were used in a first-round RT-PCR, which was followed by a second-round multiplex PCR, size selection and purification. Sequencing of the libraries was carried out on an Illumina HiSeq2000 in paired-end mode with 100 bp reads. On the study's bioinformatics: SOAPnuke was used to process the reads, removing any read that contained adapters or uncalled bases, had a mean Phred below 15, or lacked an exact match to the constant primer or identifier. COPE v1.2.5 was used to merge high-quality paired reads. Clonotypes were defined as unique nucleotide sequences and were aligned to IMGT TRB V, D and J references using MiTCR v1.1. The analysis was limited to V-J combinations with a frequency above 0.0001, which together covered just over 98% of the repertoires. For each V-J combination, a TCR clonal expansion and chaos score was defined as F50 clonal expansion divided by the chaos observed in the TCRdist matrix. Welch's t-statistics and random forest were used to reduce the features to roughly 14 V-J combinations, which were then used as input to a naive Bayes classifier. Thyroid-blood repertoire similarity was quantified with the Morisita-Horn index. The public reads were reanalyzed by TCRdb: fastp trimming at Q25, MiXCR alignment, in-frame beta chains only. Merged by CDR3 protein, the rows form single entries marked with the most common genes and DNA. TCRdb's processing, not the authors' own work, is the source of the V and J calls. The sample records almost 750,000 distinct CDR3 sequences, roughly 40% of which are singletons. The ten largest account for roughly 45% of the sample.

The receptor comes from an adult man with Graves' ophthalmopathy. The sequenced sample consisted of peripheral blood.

The CDR3 reads CASTQSGQGGGEQYF. In nucleotides, the sequence is TGTGCCAGCACCCAATCAGGACAGGGTGGCGGCGAGCAGTACTTC. The rearrangement joined TRBV13 to TRBJ2-7; the junction holds 8 bases that match TRBD1. The CDR3, cysteine through phenylalanine, is 15 amino acids long. Solely the CDR3 DNA is kept, with 45 bases framed from the first base. The germline V gene (reference sequence) yields PRHDT for CDR1 and FYEKMQ for CDR2. Trimming leaves V shorter by 7 bases and J shorter by 6 bases, with the junction holding 14 bases beyond the gene matches.